This is a list of T cell receptor beta chains from one sample in a study of PD-1 blockade in classical Hodgkin lymphoma. The repertoire was sequenced with immunoSEQ multiplex PCR; TCRdb's copy has only in-frame clones and lacks some. Of tens of thousands of clones listed, 71% were seen once; the top ten hold under 3.5%. Specimen: peripheral blood mononuclear cells (PBMCs), collected before the second cycle of nivolumab. The receptors come from a human donor with classical Hodgkin lymphoma. Both conserved end residues are part of each CDR3. The D gene is left open where the match is weak. Clone size is stated in some rows and not others, as once, few, many or a class when expanded.

J,D,size,V,DNA,CDR3
TRBJ2-7,TRBD2,.,TRBV6-1,TGTGCCAGCAGGGTAGCGGGGAGCTCCTACGAGCAGTACTTC,CASRVAGSSYEQYF
TRBJ2-7,TRBD1,.,TRBV28,TGTGCCAGCAGTCCCTCCGGGACAGCCTACGAGCAGTACTTC,CASSPSGTAYEQYF
TRBJ2-5,.,.,TRBV7-7,TGTGCTAGCAGCCCAAATTCGGAGACCCAGTACTTC,CASSPNSETQYF
TRBJ2-7,.,medium-sized,TRBV7-9,TGTGCCAGCAGCTTAGTGGGGGGAGCCTACGAGCAGTACTTC,CASSLVGGAYEQYF
TRBJ2-7,.,.,TRBV19,TGTGCCAGTAGGGGATGGACAGAAAATAAGGTTTTC,CASRGWTENKVF
TRBJ2-5,.,.,TRBV7-8,TGTGCCAGCAGCTTAGGGAGTTGGGAGACCCAGTACTTC,CASSLGSWETQYF
TRBJ2-1,.,.,TRBV27,TGTGCCAGCAGTCCAGACTGGAGCTCCTACAATGAGCAGTTCTTC,CASSPDWSSYNEQFF
TRBJ2-7,.,.,TRBV9,TGTGCCAGCAGCGTAGGGGGACCTGGCTACGAGCAGTACTTC,CASSVGGPGYEQYF
TRBJ2-5,TRBD2,.,TRBV27,TGTGCCAGCAGTTTTGCGGGGGGCTTCCAAGAGACCCAGTACTTC,CASSFAGGFQETQYF
TRBJ1-1,.,.,TRBV7-2,TGTGCCAGCAGCCCTAACGGACAGAACACTGAAGCTTTCTTT,CASSPNGQNTEAFF
TRBJ1-1,.,few,TRBV12-5,TGTGCTAGTGGTTTGGGTGCGGTGAACACTGAAGCTTTCTTT,CASGLGAVNTEAFF
TRBJ2-7,.,.,TRBV27,TGTGCCAGCAGTTTGAGCTCCCTACTGGAGCCCTACGAGCAGTACTTC,CASSLSSLLEPYEQYF
TRBJ2-5,.,.,TRBV15,TGTGCCACCAGCAGATCTGGGGGGGGGCTAGAGACCCAGTACTTC,CATSRSGGGLETQYF
TRBJ1-2,.,.,TRBV5-6,TGTGCCAGCAGCGGGGGCTCCGCGGGTAGTGGCTACACCTTC,CASSGGSAGSGYTF
TRBJ2-3,.,once,TRBV21-1,TGTGCCAGCAGCCCCCGGGGGTGCTCAGATACGCAGTATTTT,CASSPRGCSDTQYF
TRBJ2-1,.,.,TRBV9,TGTGCCAGCAGCGTAGGGGGGGCCGCATCCAATGAGCAGTTCTTC,CASSVGGAASNEQFF
TRBJ2-4,TRBD1,.,TRBV18,TGTGCCAGCTCAGGATCACAGGGGGATGTAGCCAAAAACATTCAGTACTTC,CASSGSQGDVAKNIQYF
TRBJ2-4,.,.,TRBV7-2,TGTGCCAGCAGCTTAGTAAGGGTCCCGGAGTACTTC,CASSLVRVPEYF
TRBJ1-6,.,.,TRBV11-3,TGTGCCAGCAGCCCCCGGGGCGGGCAGGGAAATTCACCCCTCCACTTT,CASSPRGGQGNSPLHF
TRBJ2-2,.,once,TRBV28,TGTGCCAGCAGCCTTCTGCGGGCATCGAACACCGGGGAGCTGTTTTTT,CASSLLRASNTGELFF
TRBJ1-6,.,.,TRBV9,TGTGCCAGCAGCGTAACAGGGATAGATTCACCCCTCCACTTT,CASSVTGIDSPLHF
TRBJ2-7,TRBD2,.,TRBV11-2,TGTGCCAGCAGCTTAGGAGGAGCGGGGGGCTTCTACGAGCAGTACTTC,CASSLGGAGGFYEQYF
TRBJ2-2,TRBD1,.,TRBV5-6,TGTGCCAGCAGCCCAACAGGGGCGATTTTCGGGGAGCTGTTTTTT,CASSPTGAIFGELFF
TRBJ2-5,TRBD2,.,TRBV30,TGTGCCTGGACGGGAGGGTTGGAGACCCAGTACTTC,CAWTGGLETQYF
TRBJ2-7,.,.,TRBV4-3,TGCGCCAGCAGCCAAGATCGGACCAGGGGGGCCTACGAGCAGTACTTC,CASSQDRTRGAYEQYF
TRBJ2-1,TRBD1,.,TRBV5-4,TGTGCCAGCAGCTTAACCCTGGACAGGGTAAATGAGCAGTTCTTC,CASSLTLDRVNEQFF
TRBJ2-3,.,.,TRBV7-2,TGTGCCAGCAGCTTCCTCGGGGATACGCAGTATTTT,CASSFLGDTQYF
TRBJ1-3,.,.,TRBV19,TGTGCCAGTACTTCACTGGGGACCCGCTCTGGAAACACCATATATTTT,CASTSLGTRSGNTIYF
TRBJ2-3,TRBD2,.,TRBV5-6,TGTGCCAGCAGCCGGTGGGATAGCGGGGGCCACACAGATACGCAGTATTTT,CASSRWDSGGHTDTQYF
TRBJ2-1,TRBD2,.,TRBV7-2,TGTGCCAGCAGCTTGGTAGCGGGGGTGAGTCACTATGAGCAGTTCTTC,CASSLVAGVSHYEQFF
TRBJ2-1,TRBD2,.,TRBV27,TGTGCCAGCAGTCCACAACCGGGACTAGCGGGGGACGTCTACAATGAGCAGTTCTTC,CASSPQPGLAGDVYNEQFF
TRBJ1-4,.,.,TRBV5-1,TGCGCCAGCAGAACTAGCGGGGGGAGTTTAAGTGAAAAACTGTTTTTT,CASRTSGGSLSEKLFF
TRBJ2-1,TRBD2,.,TRBV7-9,TGTGCCAGCAGCTTTGTGACTAGCGGGGGCGATGAGCAGTTCTTC,CASSFVTSGGDEQFF
TRBJ2-7,.,.,TRBV6-5,TGTGCCAGCAGTTACTCTCGCGGGTACGAGCAGTACTTC,CASSYSRGYEQYF
TRBJ1-2,.,.,TRBV30,TGTGCCTGGGGACGACAGTCCTATGGCTACACCTTC,CAWGRQSYGYTF
TRBJ2-1,.,.,TRBV7-9,TGTGCCAGCAACCTGGGCAGTGAGCAGTTCTTC,CASNLGSEQFF
TRBJ2-1,TRBD2,.,TRBV7-2,TGTGCCAGCACAAGATCTAGCGGGGGGAAGGAGAATGAGCAGTTCTTC,CASTRSSGGKENEQFF
TRBJ2-7,.,.,TRBV4-1,TGCGCCAGCAGCCAAGATCTGACAGTCCTCTACGAGCAGTACTTC,CASSQDLTVLYEQYF
TRBJ1-1,.,.,TRBV29-1,TGCAGCGTGGGGCCTCCCCACACTGAAGCTTTCTTT,CSVGPPHTEAFF
TRBJ1-6,.,.,TRBV7-9,TGTGCCAGCAGCTTAGGTGCCGGGGTGAATTCACCCCTCCACTTT,CASSLGAGVNSPLHF
TRBJ2-1,TRBD1,.,TRBV19,TGTGCCAGTAGACTCGGACAGGGGGTCGGTGAGCAGTTCTTC,CASRLGQGVGEQFF
TRBJ2-2,.,.,TRBV5-6,TGTGCCAGCAGCGGGACCGTGAATACCGGGGAGCTGTTTTTT,CASSGTVNTGELFF
TRBJ2-7,.,.,TRBV6-5,TGTGCCAGCAGTCCGCTGAGCTCCTACGAGCAGTACTTC,CASSPLSSYEQYF
TRBJ2-2,.,.,TRBV7-6,TGTGCCAGCCTCGGGGGGCCGAACACCGGGGAGCTGTTTTTT,CASLGGPNTGELFF
TRBJ2-3,TRBD1,.,TRBV7-8,TGTGCCAGCGCGGCCGGGGACAGCACTAGCACAGATACGCAGTATTTT,CASAAGDSTSTDTQYF
TRBJ2-1,TRBD2,.,TRBV6-6,TGTGCCAGCAGTTACGGGAGCGGGGGGATCAATGAGCAGTTCTTC,CASSYGSGGINEQFF
TRBJ1-2,TRBD1,.,TRBV5-1,TGCGCCAGCAGCTTGGACGGGACAGGAGGCTACACCTTC,CASSLDGTGGYTF
TRBJ1-6,TRBD1,medium-sized,TRBV27,TGTGCCAGCTACGGCCCTTGGGACAGGGGGCTTTACTTT,CASYGPWDRGLYF
TRBJ2-1,TRBD2,once,TRBV7-8,TGTGCCAGCAGCTTAGGGTATAGCGGGGGAAACAATGAGCAGTTCTTC,CASSLGYSGGNNEQFF
TRBJ1-3,.,.,TRBV7-6,TGTGCCAGCAGCTTAGGTGTGGGGGCTGGAAACACCATATATTTT,CASSLGVGAGNTIYF
TRBJ2-7,.,few,TRBV27,TGTGCCAGCAGTCGTCCAGGGGAAGAGCAGTACTTC,CASSRPGEEQYF
TRBJ2-5,.,.,TRBV5-6,TGTGCCAGCAGCTTGGTCAGTCAAGAGACCCAGTACTTC,CASSLVSQETQYF
TRBJ1-2,.,.,TRBV19,TGTGCCAGTAGTATAGACCCAGTTCGCATTGGCTACACCTTC,CASSIDPVRIGYTF
TRBJ1-5,.,.,TRBV7-2,TGTGCCAGCAGCCTCACGGACACGGGCAATCAGCCCCAGCATTTT,CASSLTDTGNQPQHF
TRBJ2-1,TRBD2,.,TRBV6-6,TGTGCCAGCAGCCCGTCGGGGGGTGTAGATGAGCAGTTCTTC,CASSPSGGVDEQFF
TRBJ2-1,.,.,TRBV27,TGTGCCAGCAGTCCTACAGGGCTGGATGAGCAGTTCTTC,CASSPTGLDEQFF
TRBJ1-5,.,.,TRBV6-5,TGTGCCAGCAGTCCCCAGGGAGATAGCAATCAGCCCCAGCATTTT,CASSPQGDSNQPQHF